The rows below give T cell receptor beta chains drawn from one sample of a study of beta chain features in type 1 diabetes. Sequencing was performed with immunoSEQ multiplex PCR; in TCRdb, only in-frame clones are kept and a portion is missing. This sample carries a few hundred thousand clones, 14% of them seen once, and the ten largest clones take 0.017%. Sequencing was carried out using naive CD4+ T cells from blood. The receptors derive from a man between 25 and 39 years old with type 1 diabetes. CDR3s include the opening cysteine and the closing phenylalanine or tryptophan. D genes are given only for firm matches. Not all rows give a size; the values are once, few, many and, for expanded clones, a class.

d_call	j_call	clone_size	v_call	cdr3_nt	cdr3_aa
-	TRBJ1-2	few	TRBV7-9	TGTGCCAGCAGCCCACCTCACAGGGCCTACACCTTC	CASSPPHRAYTF
-	TRBJ2-2	-	TRBV5-6	TGTGCCAGCAGCTACCTCCTTCTGGGACTTAACACCGGGGAGCTGTTTTTT	CASSYLLLGLNTGELFF
TRBD2	TRBJ2-5	-	TRBV5-6	TGTGCCAGCAGCTTGGGCCCCGCTAGCGGGGGACAAGAGACCCAGTACTTC	CASSLGPASGGQETQYF
-	TRBJ1-5	few	TRBV7-2	TGTGCCAGCAGCCCTGGTGGTGAGGCCCAGCATTTT	CASSPGGEAQHF
-	TRBJ1-5	-	TRBV5-4	TGTGCCAGCAGCTCAGACCAGGGTCAGCCCCAGCATTTT	CASSSDQGQPQHF
-	TRBJ2-7	-	TRBV6-5	TGTGCCAGCAGTAGCAGGGGAGGGTACGAGCAGTACTTC	CASSSRGGYEQYF
TRBD1	TRBJ2-5	-	TRBV6-5	TGTGCCAGCAGAACGGACAGGGCGGGAGAGACCCAGTACTTC	CASRTDRAGETQYF
-	TRBJ2-5	-	TRBV7-2	TGTGCCAGCAGCTATAGGACAGACCAAGAGACCCAGTACTTC	CASSYRTDQETQYF
TRBD2	TRBJ2-1	few	TRBV5-1	TGCGCCAGCAGCTTCCTAGCGGACTCCTACAATGAGCAGTTCTTC	CASSFLADSYNEQFF
-	TRBJ2-1	few	TRBV5-1	TGCGCCAGCAGCGAGGGCAGTACTACCTACAATGAGCAGTTCTTC	CASSEGSTTYNEQFF
-	TRBJ2-5	once	TRBV7-2	TGTGCCAGCAGCCTCCAGACTGGCCAAGAGACCCAGTACTTC	CASSLQTGQETQYF
TRBD2	TRBJ2-3	few	TRBV27	TGTGCCAGCAGTGGGCGGCTAGCGGGAGATACGCAGTATTTT	CASSGRLAGDTQYF
TRBD1	TRBJ2-7	-	TRBV5-1	TGCGCCAGCAGCGGACAGGGGGCGTCCTACGAGCAGTACTTC	CASSGQGASYEQYF
-	TRBJ2-7	few	TRBV4-3	TGCGCCAGCAGCCAAGTCTGGCAGGGCTCCTACGAGCAGTACTTC	CASSQVWQGSYEQYF